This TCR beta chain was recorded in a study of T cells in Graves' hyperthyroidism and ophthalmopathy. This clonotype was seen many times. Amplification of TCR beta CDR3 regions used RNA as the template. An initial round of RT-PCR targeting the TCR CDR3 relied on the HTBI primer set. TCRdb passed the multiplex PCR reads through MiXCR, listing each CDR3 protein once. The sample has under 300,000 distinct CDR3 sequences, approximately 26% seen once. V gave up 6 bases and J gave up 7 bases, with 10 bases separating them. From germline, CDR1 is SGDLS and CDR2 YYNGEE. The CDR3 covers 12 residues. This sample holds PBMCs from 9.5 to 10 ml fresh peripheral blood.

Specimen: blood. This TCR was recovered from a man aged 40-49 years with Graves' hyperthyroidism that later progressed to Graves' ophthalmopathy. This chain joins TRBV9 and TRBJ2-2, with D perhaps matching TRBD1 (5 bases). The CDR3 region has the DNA TGTGCCAGCAACTCCAGGGTCGGGGAGCTGTTTTTT. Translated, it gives CASNSRVGELFF.